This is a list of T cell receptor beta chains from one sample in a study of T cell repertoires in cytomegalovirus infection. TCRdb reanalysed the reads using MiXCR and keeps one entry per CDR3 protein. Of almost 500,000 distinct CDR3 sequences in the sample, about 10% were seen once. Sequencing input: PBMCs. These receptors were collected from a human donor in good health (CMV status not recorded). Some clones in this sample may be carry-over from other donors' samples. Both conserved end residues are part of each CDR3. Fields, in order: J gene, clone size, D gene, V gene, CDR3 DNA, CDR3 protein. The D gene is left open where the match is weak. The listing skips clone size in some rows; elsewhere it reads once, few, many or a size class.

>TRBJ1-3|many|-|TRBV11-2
TGTGCCAGCAGCTCCCTATCAGACCTTGGCTCTGGAAACACCATATATTTT
CASSSLSDLGSGNTIYF
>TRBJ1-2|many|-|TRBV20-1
TGCAGTGCTAGAGAGGGCAGGCATGGCTACACCTTC
CSAREGRHGYTF
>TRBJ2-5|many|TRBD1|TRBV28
TGTGCCAGCAGACAAGACAGGGATCAAGAGACCCAGTACTTC
CASRQDRDQETQYF
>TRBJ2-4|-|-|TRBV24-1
TGTGCCACCAGTGATAGAGGTGTAGCCAAAAACATTCAGTACTTC
CATSDRGVAKNIQYF
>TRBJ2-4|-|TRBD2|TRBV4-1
TGCGCCAGCAGCCAAGCGGGGGGGGGGGCCAAAAACATTCAGTACTTC
CASSQAGGGAKNIQYF
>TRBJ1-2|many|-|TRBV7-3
TGTGCCAGCAGGGCGGCCGGACAGAACTATGGCTACACCTTC
CASRAAGQNYGYTF
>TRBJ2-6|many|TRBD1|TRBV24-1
TGTGCCACCAGTGCAGGACAGGGATTAACCTCTGGGGCCAACGTCCTGACTTTC
CATSAGQGLTSGANVLTF
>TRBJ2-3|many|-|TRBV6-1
TGTGCCAGCAGTTATGGTGCGGGATACACAGATACGCAGTATTTT
CASSYGAGYTDTQYF
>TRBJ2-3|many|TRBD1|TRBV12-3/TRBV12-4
TGTGCCAGCAGTTTCGACAGGGGCACAGATACGCAGTATTTT
CASSFDRGTDTQYF
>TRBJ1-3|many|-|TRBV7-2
TGTGCCAGCAGCCAAAGGCCGTCCTCTGGAAACACCATATATTTT
CASSQRPSSGNTIYF
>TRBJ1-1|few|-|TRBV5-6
TGTGCCAGCAGTAACCCCACGGACTACCGGACTGAAGCTTTCTTT
CASSNPTDYRTEAFF
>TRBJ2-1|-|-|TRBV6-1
TGTGCCAGCAGTCTAACCCCCCAGGGGTGGGATGAGCAGTTCTTC
CASSLTPQGWDEQFF
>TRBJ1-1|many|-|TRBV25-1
TGTGCCAGCAGGGAAGCAGGGCAGAACACTGAAGCTTTCTTT
CASREAGQNTEAFF
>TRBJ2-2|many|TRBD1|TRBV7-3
TGTGCCAGCAGCCTTCGACAGGGGGGCGCCGGGGAGCTGTTTTTT
CASSLRQGGAGELFF
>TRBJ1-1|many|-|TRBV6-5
TGTGCCAGCAGTATCCAGGGAGGGCACACTGAAGCTTTCTTT
CASSIQGGHTEAFF
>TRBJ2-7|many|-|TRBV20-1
TGCAGTGCCCCCCCGTCGGGGGTCCACGAGCAGTACTTC
CSAPPSGVHEQYF
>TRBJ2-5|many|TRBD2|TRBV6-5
TGTGCCAGCAAATACTCGCCAGGACTAGCCTACCAAGAGACCCAGTACTTC
CASKYSPGLAYQETQYF
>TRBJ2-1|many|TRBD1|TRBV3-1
TGTGCCAGCAGCCTGGACAGGGGTGGGAATGAGCAGTTCTTC
CASSLDRGGNEQFF
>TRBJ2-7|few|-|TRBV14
TGTGCCAGCAGCCAAGATTGGGGGACACGGAAGTACTTC
CASSQDWGTRKYF
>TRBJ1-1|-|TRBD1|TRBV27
TGTGCCAGCAGCACCATTCTCAAAGGGACAGACAACACTGAAGCTTTCTTT
CASSTILKGTDNTEAFF
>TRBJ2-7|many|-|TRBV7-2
TGTGCCAGCAGCTTAAACGGCGGGGAAACCTACGAGCAGTACTTC
CASSLNGGETYEQYF
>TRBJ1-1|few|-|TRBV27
TGTGCCAGCAGTCCCGGGGGGGGGACCACTGAAGCTTTCTTT
CASSPGGGTTEAFF
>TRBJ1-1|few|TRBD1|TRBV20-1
TGCAGTGCCGGACAGGGTTTAGCTGAAGCTTTCTTT
CSAGQGLAEAFF
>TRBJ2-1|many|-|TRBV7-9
TGTGCCAGCAGCTTATTGACGGTAGCCTACAATGAGCAGTTCTTC
CASSLLTVAYNEQFF
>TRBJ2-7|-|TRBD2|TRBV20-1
TGCAGTGCTCGGGCGGGACTAGCGGGGGAGTTCGGTCCGCACTACAAGCAGTACTTC
CSARAGLAGEFGPHYKQYF
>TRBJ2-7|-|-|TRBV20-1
TGCAGTGTAGAAAGGAGGGATCGCGAGCAGTACTTC
CSVERRDREQYF
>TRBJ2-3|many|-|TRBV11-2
TGTGCCAGCAGCCAACAGGCAGGGAAAGATACGCAGTATTTT
CASSQQAGKDTQYF
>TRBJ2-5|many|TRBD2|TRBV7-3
TGTGCCAGCAGTATAAGGACTAGCGGGCGTTACCAAGAGACCCAGTACTTC
CASSIRTSGRYQETQYF
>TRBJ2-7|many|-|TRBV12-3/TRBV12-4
TGTGCCAGCAGTTATCCCGGACGTGTATACGAGCAGTACTTC
CASSYPGRVYEQYF
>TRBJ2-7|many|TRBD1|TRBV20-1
TGCAGTGCTTCTGACAGGGGCCACCCCTCCTACGAGCAGTACTTC
CSASDRGHPSYEQYF
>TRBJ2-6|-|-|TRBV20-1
TGCAGTGCTAGAGACGGGGGTATGGCCGGGGCCAACGTCCTGACTTTC
CSARDGGMAGANVLTF
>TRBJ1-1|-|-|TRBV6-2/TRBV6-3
TGTGCCAGCAGTCCACAGGGTATAAGCAGTGAAGCTTTCTTT
CASSPQGISSEAFF
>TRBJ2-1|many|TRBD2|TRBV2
TGTGCCAGCAGTGAGTCACCGGCGGGGGGACACAATGAGCAGTTCTTC
CASSESPAGGHNEQFF
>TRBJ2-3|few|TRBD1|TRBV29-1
TGCAGCGTTGAAGATTTTTCGCAGGGGGAGCAAGATACGCAGTATTTT
CSVEDFSQGEQDTQYF
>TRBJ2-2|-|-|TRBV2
TGTGCCAGCAGCTATACAGAGAACACCGGGGAGCTGTTTTTT
CASSYTENTGELFF
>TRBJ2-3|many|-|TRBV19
TGTGCCAGTAGTATTAAAATCTTCAGGGTCCCTCAGAGCACAGATACGCAGTATTTT
CASSIKIFRVPQSTDTQYF
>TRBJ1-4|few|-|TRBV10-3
TGTGCCATCAGTGACCGAGGGGGGACTAATGAAAAACTGTTTTTT
CAISDRGGTNEKLFF
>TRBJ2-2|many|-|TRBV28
TGTGCCAGCACCCGCGGGACAATCACCGGGGAGCTGTTTTTT
CASTRGTITGELFF
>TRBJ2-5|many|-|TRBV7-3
TGTGCCAGCAGCTTAAACGTCCAAGAGACCCAGTACTTC
CASSLNVQETQYF
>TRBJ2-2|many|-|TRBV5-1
TGCGCCAGCAGCTTGGTTCAGGCGAACACCGGGGAGCTGTTTTTT
CASSLVQANTGELFF
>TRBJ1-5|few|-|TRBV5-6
TGTGCCAGCAGCTCGCTAACTAGCAATCAGCCCCAGCATTTT
CASSSLTSNQPQHF
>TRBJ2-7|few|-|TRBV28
TGTGCCAGCAGTTTAAGACTAAACTACGAGCAGTACTTC
CASSLRLNYEQYF
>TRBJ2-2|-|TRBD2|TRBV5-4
TGTGCCAGCAGCTTCGGGGGGGTTACCGGGGAGCTGTTTTTT
CASSFGGVTGELFF
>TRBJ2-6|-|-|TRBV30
TGTGCCTGGAGGAGCTCTGGGGCCAACGTCCTGACTTTC
CAWRSSGANVLTF
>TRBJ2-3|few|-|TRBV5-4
TGTGCCAGCAGTCGGGATGAATGGCAGGGGCTAGATACGCAGTATTTT
CASSRDEWQGLDTQYF
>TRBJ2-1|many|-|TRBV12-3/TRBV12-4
TGTGCCAGCAGTTTTTCGACTGCGGACCCTTACAATGAGCAGTTCTTC
CASSFSTADPYNEQFF
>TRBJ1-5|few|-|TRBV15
TGTGCCACCAGCGGAAGGTCTTTCAATCAGCCCCAGCATTTT
CATSGRSFNQPQHF
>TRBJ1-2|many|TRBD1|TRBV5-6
TGTGCCAGCAGCTTGTCAGGAGCCGACAGGGATGGAGGTGGCTACACCTTC
CASSLSGADRDGGGYTF
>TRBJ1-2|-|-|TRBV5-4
TGTGCCAGCAGCCCCGGGCCGACTTATTCTTATGGCTACACCTTC
CASSPGPTYSYGYTF
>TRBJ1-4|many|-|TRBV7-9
TGTGCCAGCAGCTTCCGGGAGGGAGGAGATGAAAAACTGTTTTTT
CASSFREGGDEKLFF
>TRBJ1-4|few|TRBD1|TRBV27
TGTGCCAGCAGTCGACAGGGGCTCGGGGGTAATGAAAAACTGTTTTTT
CASSRQGLGGNEKLFF
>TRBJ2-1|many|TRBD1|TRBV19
TGTGCCAGTAGTATAGCTAGGCGGGGGACAGGGAGTAATGAGCAGTTCTTC
CASSIARRGTGSNEQFF
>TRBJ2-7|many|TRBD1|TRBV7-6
TGTGCCAGCAGCTTAGACGGGACAGCCTCCTACGAGCAGTACTTC
CASSLDGTASYEQYF
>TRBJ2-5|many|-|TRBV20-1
TGCAGTGCTAGAGGGGCAGGGAGTAGGGAGACCCAGTACTTC
CSARGAGSRETQYF
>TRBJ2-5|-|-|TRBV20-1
TGCAGTGCTAGAGAACGGTCGGACAAACAAGAGACCCAGTACTTC
CSARERSDKQETQYF